Shown below are 29 T cell receptor beta chains from a single sample sequenced in a study of T cell repertoires in cytomegalovirus infection. Their cognate antigens are unknown. TCRdb recomputed calls from the reads with MiXCR, one row per CDR3 protein. The sample lists approximately 500,000 distinct CDR3 sequences, about 33% seen once, with under 20% in the top ten. The specimen was cultured PBMCs, collected from culture after CMV antigen stimulation. These receptors were obtained from a human donor in good health (CMV status not recorded). Some clones in this sample may be carry-over from other donors' samples.

The chain joins TRBV7-6 to TRBJ2-7; 8 nucleotides match TRBD1. The CDR3 contains 15 residues. V shed 4 bases, J shed 2 bases, and the junction held 7 bases outside the gene matches. Germline V CDR1 and CDR2: SGHVS, FNYEAQ. The CDR3 coding sequence is TGTGCCAGCAGCTCAAGTAAACAGGGGGCCTACGAGCAGTACTTC. The encoded protein is CASSSSKQGAYEQYF.

This chain connects TRBV20-1 to TRBJ2-1, with 13 positions matching TRBD2. The CDR3 totals 15 residues. The J segment lost 9 bases and the V segment lost 0 bases, leaving 5 bases of the junction unmatched. The germline V gene encodes CDR1 DFQATT and CDR2 SNEGSKA (reference sequence). The CDR3 loop is CSARDYGTSGIEQFF. Written as DNA, the CDR3 is TGCAGTGCTAGAGATTATGGGACTAGCGGGATTGAGCAGTTCTTC.

V gene TRBV12-3 or TRBV12-4 combines with J gene TRBJ2-1, with D possibly being TRBD1 (7 bases). The CDR3 is 13 amino acids. The V gene lost 8 bases and the J gene lost 5 bases, with 13 bases spanning the gap. The CDR3 region is CASAGQQNNEQFF. For the CDR3, the DNA is TGTGCCAGCGCGGGACAGCAGAACAATGAGCAGTTCTTC.

The chain joins TRBV12-3 or TRBV12-4 to TRBJ2-3; 9 bases are shared with TRBD2. The trim removed 2 bases at V and 6 bases at J, leaving 6 bases unmatched. The CDR3 consists of 15 residues. CDR3 sequence (DNA): TGTGCCAGCAGTTTAATGACTAGCGGCAGGGATACGCAGTATTTT. Translating it yields CASSLMTSGRDTQYF.

CDR3 in amino acids: CASSPGTSRNTIYF. The CDR3 nucleotides are TGTGCCAGCAGCCCCGGGACGTCGAGAAACACCATATATTTT. The J gene is TRBJ1-3, the V gene TRBV3-1; TRBD1 might be the D (5 bases). The CDR3 length is 14 residues. Deletions cut 4 bases from V and 5 bases from J, with 12 bases between. Germline V CDR1 and CDR2: LGHDT, YNNKEL (reference sequence).

The chain links TRBV10-3 to TRBJ2-5; possible D gene TRBD2, 5 bases. Trimming took off 5 bases at V and 1 base at J, with 8 bases between the two ends. The CDR3 is made up of 13 amino acids. Per germline, CDR1 ENHRY and CDR2 SYGVKD. CDR3 region: CAISLGGQETQYF. CDR3 DNA sequence: TGTGCCATCAGTCTAGGAGGCCAAGAGACCCAGTACTTC.

The CDR3: CASSLRRLTSSYNEQFF. CDR3 coding DNA: TGTGCCAGCAGCTTAAGGCGCCTCACCAGCTCCTACAATGAGCAGTTCTTC. The rearrangement uses TRBV7-2 and TRBJ2-1; D not resolved. Trimming removed 2 bases at V and 0 bases at J, with 14 bases between. The CDR3 is 17 amino acids. Germline V gives CDR1 SGHTA, CDR2 FQGNSA.

This clonotype has a handful of counts. The rearrangement uses TRBV20-1 and TRBJ2-1, with TRBD2 matching over 11 bases. Germline lookup yields CDR1 DFQATT and CDR2 SNEGSKA (reference sequence). The CDR3 length is 15 residues. V was clipped by 4 bases and J by 7 bases; unmatched bases: 9. CDR3 bases: TGCAGTGCTATTACCCGGGCTAGCGGGGGGAATGAGCAGTTCTTC. Residues: CSAITRASGGNEQFF.

This clonotype has only a few counts. The chain employs TRBV6-5 and TRBJ1-5; no clear D gene. The CDR3 sequence is 15 residues long. Trimming removed 2 bases at V and 7 bases at J, with 15 bases between. Germline V gives CDR1 MNHEY, CDR2 SVGAGI. Here the CDR3 reads CASSYSRPGGQPQHF. The DNA of the CDR3 is TGTGCCAGCAGTTACAGTCGCCCAGGAGGGCAGCCCCAGCATTTT.

This clonotype was seen only a few times. CDR3 sequence: CASSEAGDKANTGELFF. The CDR3 DNA reads TGTGCCAGCAGTGAAGCGGGAGACAAAGCGAACACCGGGGAGCTGTTTTTT. The V call is TRBV2, the J call TRBJ2-2, with D possibly being TRBD2 (5 bases). Germline assignment: CDR1 SNHLY and CDR2 FYNNEI. This CDR3 spans 17 amino acids. Trimming pared 0 bases from V and 0 bases from J, leaving 11 bases between.

This chain connects TRBV6-5 to TRBJ2-1, with 10 nucleotides matching TRBD2. The junction had 13 bases not matched to a gene; V was cut back by 5 bases and J by 9 bases. Germline V CDR1 and CDR2: MNHEY, SVGAGI. CDR3 length: 16 amino acids. The CDR3 DNA reads TGTGCCAGCAGTCCCCAACTAGCGGGAACCTCGGGTGAGCAGTTCTTC. This translates into CASSPQLAGTSGEQFF.

The chain links TRBV19 to TRBJ2-3, with TRBD1 identical over 11 bases. J gave up 2 bases and V 6 bases, and 4 bases lay outside the gene matches. Per germline, CDR1 LNHDA and CDR2 SQIVND (reference sequence). The CDR3 is 15 residues long. CDR3 region: CASRGQGANTDTQYF. The DNA of the CDR3 is TGTGCCAGTAGAGGACAGGGGGCGAACACAGATACGCAGTATTTT. Full variable domain (remainder filled in from reference TRBV19 and TRBJ2-3): DGGITQSPKYLFRKEGQNVTLSCEQNLNHDAMYWYRQDPGQGLRLIYYSQIVNDFQKGDIAEGYSVSREKKESFPLTVTSAQKNPTAFYLCASRGQGANTDTQYFGPGTRLTVL.

This clonotype was seen repeatedly, ten times or more. The chain recombines TRBV9 with TRBJ2-3, with D uncertain. Germline V gives CDR1 SGDLS, CDR2 YYNGEE. This CDR3 region has 13 residues. V was trimmed by 0 bases and J by 4 bases, leaving 6 bases between them. The CDR3 nucleotides are TGTGCCAGCAGCGTAGCCCCAGCAGATACGCAGTATTTT. Its protein is CASSVAPADTQYF.

This clonotype was counted between two and nine times. This rearrangement joins TRBV6-5 to TRBJ1-2, with D tentatively TRBD1 (5 bases). Germline-derived CDR1 and CDR2 are MNHEY and SVGAGI. Trimming left V 6 bases short and J 2 bases short, with 19 bases between. This CDR3 comprises 16 residues. This CDR3 reads CASSPTTEEGNYGYTF. The CDR3 DNA sequence: TGTGCCAGCAGCCCAACGACGGAAGAGGGGAACTATGGCTACACCTTC.

The chain employs TRBV27 and TRBJ2-7; D might be TRBD1 or TRBD2, each matching 5 bases. Germline values: CDR1 MNHEY, CDR2 SMNVEV (reference sequence). V was clipped by 6 bases and J by 5 bases, with 8 bases between them. This CDR3 region has 11 residues. The CDR3 DNA reads TGTGCCAGCAGACGGGGCGACGAGCAGTACGTC. Protein sequence: CASRRGDEQYV.

This clonotype was detected only a few times. J is TRBJ2-3 and V is TRBV28; TRBD2 agrees at 7 bases. Germline V gene sequence: CDR1 MDHEN, CDR2 SYDVKM. CDR3 size: 14 residues. V lost 2 bases and J lost 6; bases outside the gene matches: 5. The CDR3: CASSLGTGGDTQYF. DNA for the CDR3: TGTGCCAGCAGTTTAGGGACCGGGGGGGATACGCAGTATTTT.

The rearrangement joins TRBV19 to TRBJ2-1; D gene unclear. V lost 4 bases and J lost 6, with 10 bases in between. Germline CDR1 LNHDA, CDR2 SQIVND (reference sequence). CDR3 length: 13 residues. Written as DNA, the CDR3 is TGTGCCAGTAGTAGCTTACGTCTCAATGAGCAGTTCTTC. Encoded protein: CASSSLRLNEQFF. The full variable domain, its missing parts supplied by reference TRBV19 and TRBJ2-1, is DGGITQSPKYLFRKEGQNVTLSCEQNLNHDAMYWYRQDPGQGLRLIYYSQIVNDFQKGDIAEGYSVSREKKESFPLTVTSAQKNPTAFYLCASSSLRLNEQFFGPGTRLTVL.

This clonotype was detected ten times or more. J is TRBJ1-3 and V is TRBV7-2, with 7 bases identical to TRBD1. V was pared by 5 bases and J by 4 bases, with 2 bases of the junction left unmatched. The CDR3 is made up of 13 amino acids. The V gene's germline CDR1 is SGHTA and CDR2 FQGNSA. The CDR3: CASSAGQGNTIYF. CDR3 DNA sequence: TGTGCCAGCAGCGCGGGACAGGGAAACACCATATATTTT.

This clonotype was counted once. The V call is TRBV11-3, the J call TRBJ2-1, with 9 bases that match TRBD2. Looked up from germline, CDR1 is SGHNT and CDR2 is YENEEA. The CDR3 contains 15 residues. The J segment lost 10 bases and the V segment lost 4 bases, leaving 11 bases of the junction unmatched. The CDR3 nucleotides read TGTGCCAGCAGCTCCCCAGCGGGAGGAGGTAGCGAGCAGTTCTTC. Its translation: CASSSPAGGGSEQFF.

There are a few counts of this clonotype. The gene calls are TRBV7-2 and TRBJ2-1, with TRBD2 matching over 8 bases. With V trimmed by 6 bases and J by 7 bases, 8 bases remained unmatched. The CDR3 loop spans 14 amino acids. Germline CDR1 reads SGHTA; CDR2 reads FQGNSA. The CDR3 is CASSPGGPRNEQFF. CDR3 DNA sequence: TGTGCCAGCAGTCCGGGAGGGCCGCGTAATGAGCAGTTCTTC. The variable domain in full, with the rest retrieved from reference TRBV7-2 and TRBJ2-1, is GAGVSQSPSNKVTEKGKDVELRCDPISGHTALYWYRQSLGQGLEFLIYFQGNSAPDKSGLPSDRFSAERTGGSVSTLTIQRTQQEDSAVYLCASSPGGPRNEQFFGPGTRLTVL.

This clonotype was recorded a few times. The chain is built from TRBV19 and TRBJ1-2; D is uncertain. Trimming shortened V by 6 bases and J by 7 bases, and 15 bases separated the two germline ends. The CDR3 covers 13 residues. Germline values: CDR1 LNHDA, CDR2 SQIVND (reference sequence). CDR3 sequence: CASRIKWDLGYTF. Here the CDR3 DNA reads TGTGCCAGTAGGATAAAATGGGATCTTGGCTACACCTTC.

In its sample, this clonotype was seen a few times. The V gene is TRBV7-2, the J gene TRBJ1-5; D gene unclear. V lost 5 bases and J lost 5, with 10 bases in between. CDR3 length: 13 residues. Germline-derived CDR1 and CDR2 are SGHTA and FQGNSA. The CDR3 reads CASSGQPDQPQHF. The CDR3 DNA reads TGTGCCAGCAGCGGGCAGCCTGATCAGCCCCAGCATTTT.

This clonotype has at least ten counts. The chain links TRBV6-2 or TRBV6-3 to TRBJ2-5; weak D call: TRBD2 (6 bases). Germline lookup yields CDR1 MNHEY and CDR2 SVGEGT. This CDR3 has 15 residues. The V end lost 6 bases, the J end lost 4 bases, and 18 bases lay between the germline ends. CDR3 residues: CASRAAGRLGETQYF. The CDR3, as DNA: TGTGCCAGCAGGGCGGCGGGGCGTCTAGGAGAGACCCAGTACTTC.

The chain uses TRBV6-8 and TRBJ2-3, with D perhaps TRBD2 (6 bases). Trimming shortened V by 6 bases and J by 3 bases, and 16 bases separated the two germline ends. Per the germline V gene, CDR1 is MNHGY and CDR2 is SAAAGT. The CDR3 has 15 amino acids. CDR3: CASRPGIGTTDTQYF. The DNA for the CDR3 is TGTGCCAGCAGACCCGGAATCGGGACTACAGATACGCAGTATTTT.

In DNA form, the CDR3 reads TGTGCCACCAGTGACCCTAGGGGGAGCACAGATACGCAGTATTTT. This gives the protein CATSDPRGSTDTQYF. The chain uses TRBV24-1 and TRBJ2-3; D might be TRBD1 (6 bases). V lost 4 bases and J lost 0, with 10 bases in between. Germline V gives CDR1 KGHDR, CDR2 SFDVKD. The CDR3 sequence is 15 residues long.

This clonotype was seen only a few times. This rearrangement joins TRBV6-2 or TRBV6-3 to TRBJ1-5; 8 nucleotides line up with TRBD1. The germline gives CDR1 MNHEY, CDR2 SVGEGT. V was pared by 5 bases and J by 0 bases, with 9 bases of the junction left unmatched. The CDR3 totals 17 residues. The CDR3 spells CASSAGQATYSNQPQHF. The CDR3 bases are TGTGCCAGCAGTGCGGGACAGGCGACTTATAGCAATCAGCCCCAGCATTTT.

The chain links TRBV14 to TRBJ2-1; no firm D call. The CDR3 contains 13 residues. Germline CDR1 is SGHDN and CDR2 is FVKESK. The V gene lost 0 bases and the J gene lost 3 bases, with 3 bases spanning the gap. The CDR3 spells CASSQENYNEQFF. CDR3 bases: TGTGCCAGCAGCCAAGAGAACTACAATGAGCAGTTCTTC.

This clonotype was observed a handful of times. V is TRBV29-1 and J is TRBJ1-5; D possibly corresponds to TRBD1 (5 bases). The V end was cut by 4 bases, the J end by 0 bases, with 10 bases between. The CDR3 consists of 14 residues. Germline V gives CDR1 SQVTM, CDR2 ANQGSEA. CDR3 coding DNA: TGCAGCGTTGGCGGGCAGGGTAGCAATCAGCCCCAGCATTTT. It codes for CSVGGQGSNQPQHF.

This clonotype turned up a few times. DNA of the CDR3: TGTGCCAGCAGAACCCGGGACAGGGGGCATCAAGCTTTCTTT. Translated, it gives CASRTRDRGHQAFF. J is TRBJ1-1 and V is TRBV6-2 or TRBV6-3, with TRBD1 matching 12 bases. Germline trimming cut 6 bases from V and 9 bases from J; bases unmatched to any gene: 8. Germline CDR1 is MNHEY and CDR2 is SVGEGT. The CDR3 is made up of 14 amino acids.